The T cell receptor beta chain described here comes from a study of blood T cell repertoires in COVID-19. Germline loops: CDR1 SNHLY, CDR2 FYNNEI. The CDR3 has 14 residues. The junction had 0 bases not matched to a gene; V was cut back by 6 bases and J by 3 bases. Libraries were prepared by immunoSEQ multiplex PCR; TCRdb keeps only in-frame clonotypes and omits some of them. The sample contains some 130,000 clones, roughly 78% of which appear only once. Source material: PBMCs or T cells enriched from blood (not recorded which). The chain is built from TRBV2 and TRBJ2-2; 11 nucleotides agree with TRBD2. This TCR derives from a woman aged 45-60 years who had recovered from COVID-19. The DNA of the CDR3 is TGTGCCAGCAGGGGACTAGCGGACACCGGGGAGCTGTTTTTT. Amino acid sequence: CASRGLADTGELFF.